Listed below are T cell receptor beta chains from one sample, sequenced in a study of neurological immune-mediated disorders. Using its own MiXCR run on the 5' RACE reads, TCRdb lists one record per CDR3 protein. The data contain some 87,000 distinct CDR3 sequences, about 5.6% of them seen just once; the ten biggest clones take up roughly 7.9%. Sequencing was performed on PBMCs. Every receptor here comes from a woman aged 55-69 years with multiple sclerosis. CDR3s include the opening cysteine and the closing phenylalanine or tryptophan. A D gene is named only where the DNA matches it firmly. A clone size is listed for some rows: how often the clone was seen (once, few, many), or a class if it is expanded.

J,size,V,D,DNA,CDR3
TRBJ1-1,many,TRBV20-1,-,TGCAGTGCTAGAGATCTTCAGGGAAACACTGAAGCTTTCTTT,CSARDLQGNTEAFF
TRBJ2-7,many,TRBV13,-,TGTGCCAGCAGCTTCATCAGGGCCAGCTCCTACGAGCAGTACTTC,CASSFIRASSYEQYF
TRBJ2-5,-,TRBV7-7,-,TGTGCTAGCAGCCGGGTACCGGATCTCTACCAAGAGACCCAGTACTTC,CASSRVPDLYQETQYF
TRBJ2-1,-,TRBV12-3/TRBV12-4,TRBD2,TGTGCCAGCAGGGCGGGACTAGCGGGGAACAATGAGCAGTTCTTC,CASRAGLAGNNEQFF
TRBJ2-5,many,TRBV5-1,-,TGCGCCAGCAGAGAAAACCAAGAGACCCAGTACTTC,CASRENQETQYF
TRBJ2-2,many,TRBV6-5,TRBD2,TGTGCCAGCAGTTCAGGGACTAGGAGGTTTACCGGGGAGCTGTTTTTT,CASSSGTRRFTGELFF
TRBJ2-2,many,TRBV2,TRBD1,TGTGCCAGCAGACCAACAGGGGCGAACACCGGGGAGCTGTTTTTT,CASRPTGANTGELFF
TRBJ1-1,few,TRBV5-1,TRBD1,TGCGCCAGCAGCTTGGCTTTCTGGACAGGGGGCACTGAAGCTTTCTTT,CASSLAFWTGGTEAFF
TRBJ2-1,many,TRBV29-1,TRBD2,TGCAGCGTAACTAGCGGGGGGGCACACAATGAGCAGTTCTTC,CSVTSGGAHNEQFF
TRBJ1-2,many,TRBV7-2,-,TGTGCCAGCAGCTCAGACCGATGGGGCAGAACCCATGGCTACACCTTC,CASSSDRWGRTHGYTF
TRBJ1-4,many,TRBV5-4,-,TGTGCCAGCAGCCCGGGGGGCAGCAGCGTCGAACTTAATGAAAAACTGTTTTTT,CASSPGGSSVELNEKLFF
TRBJ2-7,few,TRBV5-1,-,TGCGCCAGCAGCTATGGGGGTACAGGGGAGCAGTACTTC,CASSYGGTGEQYF
TRBJ2-1,many,TRBV29-1,TRBD1,TGCAGCGTTGGGGACAGGGTGTTTCAGTTCTTC,CSVGDRVFQFF
TRBJ2-5,many,TRBV5-8,TRBD2,TGTGCCAGCAGTCCCGGACTAGCGGGTGGGGAGACCCAGTACTTC,CASSPGLAGGETQYF
TRBJ2-3,many,TRBV9,-,TGTGCCAGCAGCGTAGAAACGCCCCATACGCAGTATTTT,CASSVETPHTQYF
TRBJ2-6,many,TRBV20-1,-,TGCAGTGCTAGAGGGGGCAGGGCTGGGGCCAACGTCCTGACTTTC,CSARGGRAGANVLTF
TRBJ1-1,many,TRBV29-1,TRBD1,TGCAGCGGCGGAACAGGGGGGAGATACACTGAAGCTTTCTTT,CSGGTGGRYTEAFF
TRBJ1-1,many,TRBV7-9,TRBD1,TGTGCCAGCAGACCGGGACAGGACCCGAACACTGAAGCTTTCTTT,CASRPGQDPNTEAFF
TRBJ1-6,many,TRBV7-2,-,TGTGCCAGCAGCCGTGACAGTGGAAAAGGGTCACCCCTCCACTTT,CASSRDSGKGSPLHF
TRBJ1-4,many,TRBV20-1,-,TGCAGTGCTAGAGATCCCCAGAATGAAAAACTGTTTTTT,CSARDPQNEKLFF
TRBJ1-2,many,TRBV20-1,-,TGCAGTGCTCGAGCAAACCCGGGTTATGGCTACACCTTC,CSARANPGYGYTF
TRBJ1-2,many,TRBV4-2,-,TGTGCCAGCAGCCAAGATCTCACTAATAACTATGGCTACACCTTC,CASSQDLTNNYGYTF
TRBJ1-2,many,TRBV5-1,-,TGCGCCAGCAGCTTGGGGACCGGGACGGCCTATGGCTACACCTTC,CASSLGTGTAYGYTF
TRBJ1-5,many,TRBV12-3/TRBV12-4,-,TGTGCCAGCAGTTTTGGCCCCCAACAGCCCCAGCATTTT,CASSFGPQQPQHF
TRBJ1-1,many,TRBV5-1,-,TGCGCCAGCAGGTCCTATGAGGATGTGAACACTGAAGCTTTCTTT,CASRSYEDVNTEAFF
TRBJ2-6,many,TRBV5-1,-,TGCGCCAGCAGCTTGGGACTGAACTCTGGGGCCAACGTCCTGACTTTC,CASSLGLNSGANVLTF
TRBJ2-4,many,TRBV5-1,-,TGCGCCAGCAGCTTGGCCTCCATCTCCGGTATGAACATTCAGTACTTC,CASSLASISGMNIQYF
TRBJ2-7,many,TRBV7-9,-,TGTGCCAGCAGCTTACCCTCTGACGAGCAGTACTTC,CASSLPSDEQYF
TRBJ1-6,-,TRBV12-3/TRBV12-4,-,TGTGCCAGCAGTTCCGGGGGGGATTCACCCCACTTT,CASSSGGDSPHF
TRBJ2-1,many,TRBV5-1,-,TGCGCCAGCAGCTTGGATGCAGCGGAGCAGTTCTTC,CASSLDAAEQFF
TRBJ2-1,many,TRBV14,-,TGTGCCAGCAGCCAAGTCGAGGGGACCTGGGGGAGAGAGCAGTTCTTC,CASSQVEGTWGREQFF
TRBJ2-5,-,TRBV5-6,TRBD2,TGTGCCAGCAGCAACCAACAGACTAGCACAGAGACCCAGTACTTC,CASSNQQTSTETQYF
TRBJ2-1,many,TRBV5-1,TRBD2,TGCGCCAGCAGAACCTCCGGGGGGACCAAATACAATGAGCAGTTCTTC,CASRTSGGTKYNEQFF
TRBJ2-7,many,TRBV5-6,-,TGTGCCAGCAGCTTGAGAAACCGGGGCCACTACGAGCAGTACTTC,CASSLRNRGHYEQYF
TRBJ1-1,-,TRBV5-1,-,TGCGCCAGCAGCTTAGTGGGGGGTGCGTCGGCTAAAGCTTTCTTT,CASSLVGGASAKAFF
TRBJ1-2,many,TRBV28,-,TGTGCCAGCAGGACCCCCACGGTGTATGGCTACACCTTC,CASRTPTVYGYTF
TRBJ1-6,many,TRBV18,-,TGTGCCAGCTCACCTCGCGGGGATGAGAATTCACCCCTCCACTTT,CASSPRGDENSPLHF
TRBJ1-1,-,TRBV6-5,-,TGTGCCAGCAGTCCCACGATAACTGAAGCTTTCTTT,CASSPTITEAFF
TRBJ1-2,many,TRBV3-1,-,TGTGCCAGCAGCCCATCCAGGACGGTTACTAACTATGGCTACACCTTC,CASSPSRTVTNYGYTF
TRBJ2-5,-,TRBV7-2,-,TGTGCCAGCCCCGGACTTACCCAAGGGACCCAGTACTTC,CASPGLTQGTQYF
TRBJ2-7,many,TRBV7-2,-,TGTGCCAGCAGCCCCGGACTAACTTTGACATACGAGCAGTACTTC,CASSPGLTLTYEQYF
TRBJ2-7,many,TRBV5-1,TRBD2,TGCGCCAGCAGCTTGGTAGGACTAGCGGCTACCTACGAGCAGTACTTC,CASSLVGLAATYEQYF
TRBJ2-1,many,TRBV20-1,-,TGCAGTGCTAGAGATCTAAGGAAGGCGGGCAGGGCTTACTCCTACAATGAGCAGTTCTTC,CSARDLRKAGRAYSYNEQFF
TRBJ2-3,many,TRBV28,-,TGTGCCAGCAGTTTATCTGAATCCGGGGGCCCTATAGCAGATACGCAGTATTTT,CASSLSESGGPIADTQYF
TRBJ1-1,-,TRBV14,-,TGTGCCAGCAGCCAAATAACAGGGCGGACTGAAGCTTTCTTT,CASSQITGRTEAFF
TRBJ2-6,many,TRBV24-1,-,TGTGCCACCAGTGATCCATCAGGGGATGGGGCCAACGTCCTGACTTTC,CATSDPSGDGANVLTF
TRBJ2-1,many,TRBV28,TRBD1,TGTGCCAGCAGTCCGGGGACAGGGTTTTACAATGAGCAGTTCTTC,CASSPGTGFYNEQFF
TRBJ2-1,many,TRBV6-2/TRBV6-3,-,TGTGCCAGCAGCCAGACGCGACGCGAGCAGTTCTTC,CASSQTRREQFF
TRBJ1-1,-,TRBV20-1,TRBD1,TGCAGTGCCCCTTCACAGGGGCTGAACACTGAAGCTTTCTTT,CSAPSQGLNTEAFF
TRBJ2-3,few,TRBV7-9,TRBD2,TGTGCCAGCAGCCCGGGGGGGCCTTTTGCAGATACGCAGTATTTT,CASSPGGPFADTQYF
TRBJ2-7,many,TRBV5-1,TRBD2,TGCGCCAGCAGCTTGTGGTCTAGCGGGCGGGTCAGCTACGAGCAGTACTTC,CASSLWSSGRVSYEQYF
TRBJ2-5,many,TRBV5-1,-,TGCGCCAGCAGCTCCGAACGAGCGGAGACCCAGTACTTC,CASSSERAETQYF
TRBJ2-7,many,TRBV5-1,TRBD1,TGCGCCAGCAGCTTACAGGGGCTTCCCTACGAGCAGTACTTC,CASSLQGLPYEQYF